This T cell receptor (beta chain) was sequenced for a study of T-cell memory formation after mild COVID-19. Via MiXCR, TCRdb re-called the 5' RACE reads, giving one row per CDR3 protein. The table has over 130,000 distinct CDR3 sequences, 14% seen once; the top ten hold roughly 28%. Only a few counts were recorded for this clonotype. This TCR was recovered from an adult woman who had mild COVID-19 (a few samples of this study predate the infection). Cell type and time point are not known. Sequencing input: PBMCs or a T cell subset sorted from them (not recorded which).

CDR3 in DNA: TGTGCCAGCAGTCCCCGAGGGACTGCCACCTACGAGCAGTACTTC. This gives the protein CASSPRGTATYEQYF. The V call is TRBV12-3 or TRBV12-4, the J call TRBJ2-7; a possible D gene is TRBD2 (6 bases). V was pared by 5 bases and J by 2 bases, with 16 bases between. This CDR3 has 15 residues.